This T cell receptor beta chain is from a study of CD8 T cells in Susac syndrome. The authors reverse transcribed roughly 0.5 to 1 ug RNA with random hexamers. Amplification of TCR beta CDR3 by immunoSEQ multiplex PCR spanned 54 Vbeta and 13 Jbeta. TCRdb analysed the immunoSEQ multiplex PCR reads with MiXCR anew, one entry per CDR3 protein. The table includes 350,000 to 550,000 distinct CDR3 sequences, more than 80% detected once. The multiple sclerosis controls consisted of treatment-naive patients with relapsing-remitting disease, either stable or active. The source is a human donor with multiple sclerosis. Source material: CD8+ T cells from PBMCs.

The CDR3 DNA reads TGTGCCAGCAGCCAAGATACGGGGATATACGAGCAGTACTTC. Its translation: CASSQDTGIYEQYF. The rearrangement links TRBV3-1 to TRBJ2-7; D may be TRBD2 (5 bases). CDR3 length equals 14 residues. V was cut by 0 bases and J by 4 bases, with 10 bases left in between. Germline V gene lookup returns CDR1 LGHDT and CDR2 YNNKEL (reference sequence).